Here is one T cell receptor (beta chain) with its context. This sample was taken from a study of blood T cell repertoires in COVID-19. Study in general: Samples representing acute and convalescent COVID-19 were sourced from the United States, Italy and Spain. PBMCs, B-cell-depleted T cells, or T cells provided the cDNA or gDNA that made up the material.

How the authors handled the data: Estimation of nucleated cell counts was performed using reference gene primer amplification. Profiling relied on immunoSEQ multiplex PCR, and the TCRdb table lists in-frame clones only, not all of them. V, J and clone size reflect that table, while D and trimming were determined from the DNA. The sample carries more than 25,000 clones, 70% to 90% recorded once. The sequence derives from a middle-aged woman with active or convalescent COVID-19. Specimen: peripheral blood.

The CDR3 nucleotides read TGTGCCAGCAGCTTACGCCCTAGCGGGCGGGATGAGCAGTTCTTC. As protein: CASSLRPSGRDEQFF. This chain uses TRBV7-8 with TRBJ2-1; 8 nucleotides align to TRBD2. Germline V gene lookup returns CDR1 SGHVS and CDR2 FQNEAQ. This CDR3 has 15 amino acids. The trim removed 2 bases at V and 8 bases at J, leaving 8 bases unmatched.